Shown below are 5 T cell receptor beta chains from a single sample sequenced in a study of blood T cell repertoires in COVID-19. Data came from immunoSEQ multiplex PCR; TCRdb stores just in-frame clones and leaves some out. The table shows around 30,000 clones, with about 90% occurring only once. The specimen was peripheral blood. These receptors originate from a middle-aged woman with active or convalescent COVID-19.

The chain has TRBV18 and TRBJ1-1, with 10 bases aligning to TRBD1. Germline V CDR1 and CDR2: KGHSH, LQKENI. The CDR3 extends over 14 amino acids. The V and J ends lost 3 bases and 4 bases, in that order; junction bases with no gene match: 2. The CDR3 region is CASSPRTGGTEAFF. The CDR3 DNA sequence: TGTGCCAGCTCACCGAGGACAGGGGGCACTGAAGCTTTCTTT.

The genes are TRBV11-3 and TRBJ1-1; weak D call: TRBD1 (5 bases). This CDR3 comprises 14 residues. The V gene lost 4 bases and the J gene lost 1 base, with 10 bases spanning the gap. Germline CDR1 reads SGHNT; CDR2 reads YENEEA. The DNA of the CDR3 is TGTGCCAGCAGCTCCGCGGGGCCGAACACTGAAGCTTTCTTT. Translated, it gives CASSSAGPNTEAFF.

The J gene is TRBJ2-7, the V gene TRBV5-1, with TRBD2 matching 8 bases. V trimming: 0 bases; J trimming: 3 bases; junction bases outside the gene matches: 11. CDR1 is SGHRS, CDR2 YFSETQ, per germline. This CDR3 comprises 17 residues. As DNA, the CDR3 is TGCGCCAGCAGCTTGGGGTCCAGCGGGAGCAGGGTCTACGAGCAGTACTTC. As protein: CASSLGSSGSRVYEQYF. Full variable domain (outside the CDR3, taken from reference TRBV5-1 and TRBJ2-7): KAGVTQTPRYLIKTRGQQVTLSCSPISGHRSVSWYQQTPGQGLQFLFEYFSETQRNKGNFPGRFSGRQFSNSRSEMNVSTLELGDSALYLCASSLGSSGSRVYEQYFGPGTRLTVT.

The chain uses TRBV11-2 and TRBJ1-6, with a tentative D call TRBD1 (5 bases). V lost 4 bases and J 10 bases, leaving 14 bases between the germline ends. Germline CDR1 is SGHAT and CDR2 is FQNNGV. The CDR3 is made up of 14 amino acids. CDR3 amino acids: CASSSVGGGSPLHF. The CDR3 DNA reads as TGTGCCAGCAGCTCCGTCGGGGGAGGGTCACCCCTCCACTTT.

The chain joins TRBV23-1 to TRBJ2-1, with unresolved D. TRBV23-1 is marked as an open reading frame, function uncertain. V was cut by 4 bases and J by 7 bases, with 14 bases left in between. The CDR3 covers 14 residues. This CDR3 reads CASSPTQAPNEQFF. As DNA, the CDR3 is TGCGCCAGCAGTCCGACGCAGGCCCCGAATGAGCAGTTCTTC.